What follows are 7 T cell receptor beta chains derived from one specimen sequenced in a study of blood T cells in healthy people across ages. Primed by a sample-barcoded 5' primer and a J-beta primer mix, a second PCR proceeded for roughly 6 to 12 cycles. Each CDR3 protein is one row after TCRdb ran MiXCR on the 5' RACE reads. Among around 1,600,000 distinct CDR3 sequences, roughly 43% were seen once, and the ten largest hold around 4%. Sequences were obtained from blood. The receptors shown here come from a young woman in good health.

This clonotype was observed a handful of times. CDR3 sequence: CASSAEGYYGYTF. The CDR3 region has the DNA TGTGCCAGCAGTGCGGAAGGATACTATGGCTACACCTTC. V gene TRBV6-1 combines with J gene TRBJ1-2; D not resolved. The length of the CDR3 is 13 residues. V lost 4 bases and J 3 bases, leaving 9 bases between the germline ends. From germline, CDR1 is MNHNS and CDR2 SASEGT.

V and J are TRBV20-1 and TRBJ1-2, with D uncertain. The germline CDR1 and CDR2 sequences are DFQATT and SNEGSKA (reference sequence). CDR3 length: 14 amino acids. Between the trimmed V and J ends, which lost 0 bases and 5 bases, there was a span of 13 bases. CDR3 nucleotide sequence: TGCAGTGCTAGAGATTGGAGGTTCGGATATGGCTACACCTTC. It yields the protein CSARDWRFGYGYTF.

This clonotype was seen a handful of times. The gene calls are TRBV9 and TRBJ1-2; D may be TRBD1 (5 bases). Trimming left V 1 base short and J 4 bases short, with 14 bases between. The germline CDR1 and CDR2 sequences are SGDLS and YYNGEE. This CDR3 has 15 residues. The CDR3 nucleotides are TGTGCCAGCAGCGTATCCGGGGACCCCTCCTATGGCTACACCTTC. Protein product: CASSVSGDPSYGYTF. The full variable domain, completed using reference TRBV9 and TRBJ1-2, is DSGVTQTPKHLITATGQRVTLRCSPRSGDLSVYWYQQSLDQGLQFLIQYYNGEERAKGNILERFSAQQFPDLHSELNLSSLELGDSALYFCASSVSGDPSYGYTFGSGTRLTVV.

In its sample, this clonotype was seen many times. The chain combines TRBV7-9 with TRBJ2-1, with 9 bases aligning to TRBD2. The CDR3 sequence is 15 residues long. V was clipped by 4 bases and J by 3 bases; unmatched bases: 4. CDR1 SEHNR and CDR2 FQNEAQ come from the germline V gene (reference sequence). CDR3 sequence (DNA): TGTGCCAGCAGCTACTCTAGCGGGGTCTACAATGAGCAGTTCTTC. The encoded protein is CASSYSSGVYNEQFF.

The rearrangement links TRBV7-8 to TRBJ2-1; 7 nucleotides match TRBD2. The CDR3 is 15 amino acids. V was clipped by 4 bases and J by 1 base; unmatched bases: 4. Germline assignment: CDR1 SGHVS and CDR2 FQNEAQ. CDR3 coding DNA: TGTGCCAGCAGCTACCTAGCGGTATCCTACAATGAGCAGTTCTTC. Residues: CASSYLAVSYNEQFF.

V and J are TRBV5-1 and TRBJ2-1; TRBD2 matches 8 bases. This CDR3 has 16 residues. The germline V gene encodes CDR1 SGHRS and CDR2 YFSETQ. V was pared by 5 bases and J by 7 bases, with 14 bases of the junction left unmatched. The DNA for the CDR3 is TGCGCCAGCAGAAGAAGTCCGGGACTAGACGCTAATGAGCAGTTCTTC. Protein: CASRRSPGLDANEQFF.

The V and J genes are TRBV12-3 or TRBV12-4 and TRBJ2-1; 8 bases line up with TRBD2. This CDR3 region has 13 residues. Trimming cost V 1 base and J 9 bases; bases outside gene matches: 2. The CDR3 nucleotides are TGTGCCAGCAGTTTAGTTAGCGGGGCTGAGCAGTTCTTC. It yields the protein CASSLVSGAEQFF.